This TCR beta chain was identified in a study of response to subunit inactivated influenza vaccine. This CDR3 spans 16 amino acids. V lost 2 bases and J 7 bases, leaving 18 bases between the germline ends. The germline V gene encodes CDR1 LGHDT and CDR2 YNNKEL (reference sequence). A note on this clonotype: Its antigen remains unknown.

TCRdb itself ran the RT-PCR reads through MiXCR, one entry per CDR3 protein. This table has under 500,000 distinct CDR3 sequences, 10% to 11% appearing once. Study observations and caveats: T cells newly recruited by each seasonal influenza vaccination are few, the authors suggested.

This sequence was found in a man in his fifties who received an inactivated influenza vaccine. The source material was PBMCs from blood, sampled roughly 46 days after vaccination. This chain joins TRBV3-1 and TRBJ2-4, with D possibly being TRBD2 (7 bases). CDR3 loop: CASSQSSGTRLNIQYF. The DNA of the CDR3 is TGTGCCAGCAGCCAATCAAGCGGGACAAGGTTGAACATTCAGTACTTC.